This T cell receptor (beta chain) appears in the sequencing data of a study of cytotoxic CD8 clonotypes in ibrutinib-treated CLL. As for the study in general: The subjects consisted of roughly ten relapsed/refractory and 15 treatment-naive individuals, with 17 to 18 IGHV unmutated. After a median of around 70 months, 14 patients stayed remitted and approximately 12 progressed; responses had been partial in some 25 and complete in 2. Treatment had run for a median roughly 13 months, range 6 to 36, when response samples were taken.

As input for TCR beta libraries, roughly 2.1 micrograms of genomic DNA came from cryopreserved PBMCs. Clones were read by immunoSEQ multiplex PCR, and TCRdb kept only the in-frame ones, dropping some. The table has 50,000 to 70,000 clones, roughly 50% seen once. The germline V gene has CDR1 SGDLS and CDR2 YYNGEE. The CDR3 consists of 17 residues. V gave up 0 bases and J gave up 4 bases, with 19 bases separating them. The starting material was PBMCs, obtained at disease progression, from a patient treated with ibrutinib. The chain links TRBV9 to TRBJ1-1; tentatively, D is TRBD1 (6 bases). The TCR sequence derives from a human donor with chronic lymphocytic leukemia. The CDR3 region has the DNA TGTGCCAGCAGCGTAGACGCGCACACGGGGGCTCGCACTGAAGCTTTCTTT. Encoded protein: CASSVDAHTGARTEAFF.